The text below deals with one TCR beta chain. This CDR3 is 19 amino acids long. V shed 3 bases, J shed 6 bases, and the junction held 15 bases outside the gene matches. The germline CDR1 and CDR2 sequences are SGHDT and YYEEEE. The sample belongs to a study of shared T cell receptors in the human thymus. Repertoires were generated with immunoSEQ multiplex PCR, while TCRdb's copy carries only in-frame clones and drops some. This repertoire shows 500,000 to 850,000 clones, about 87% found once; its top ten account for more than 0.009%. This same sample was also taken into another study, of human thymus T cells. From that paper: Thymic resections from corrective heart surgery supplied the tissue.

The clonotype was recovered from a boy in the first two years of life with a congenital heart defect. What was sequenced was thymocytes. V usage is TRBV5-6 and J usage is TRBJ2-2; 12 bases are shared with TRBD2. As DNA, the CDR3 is TGTGCCAGCAGCTCGTTTCCCCAACGACTAGCGGGAGTTCCCGGGGAGCTGTTTTTT. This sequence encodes CASSSFPQRLAGVPGELFF.